The next 20 T cell receptor beta chains were all read from a single sample in a study of blood T cell repertoires in COVID-19. Clones were sequenced by immunoSEQ multiplex PCR, and TCRdb holds only the in-frame ones, with some missing. The top ten clones hold less than 3.5% of a sample with about 150,000 clones, roughly 88% of them seen once. Sequenced: peripheral blood. These receptors were obtained from a woman aged 60-70 years with acute or convalescent COVID-19.

The rearrangement joins TRBV5-6 to TRBJ2-5; D perhaps matches TRBD1 (5 bases). CDR3 length: 16 residues. Germline assignment: CDR1 SGHDT and CDR2 YYEEEE. The V end was cut by 7 bases, the J end by 1 base, with 20 bases between. The CDR3 region is CASGKTAVVLQETQYF. Here the CDR3 DNA reads TGTGCCAGCGGAAAGACAGCCGTTGTCCTCCAAGAGACCCAGTACTTC.

This rearrangement joins TRBV19 to TRBJ2-6; the D is unclear. The CDR3 covers 13 residues. Germline CDR1 and CDR2: LNHDA and SQIVND (reference sequence). The ends were cut back, 9 bases at V and 4 bases at J, with 10 bases in the middle. Here the CDR3 reads CASSWAGANVLTF. In nucleotides, the CDR3 is TGTGCCAGCTCCTGGGCGGGGGCCAACGTCCTGACTTTC.

The chain couples TRBV7-8 to TRBJ2-1; 9 bases line up with TRBD2. V was clipped by 4 bases and J by 9 bases; unmatched bases: 10. The length of the CDR3 is 15 residues. Germline V lookup: CDR1 SGHVS, CDR2 FQNEAQ. The CDR3 loop reads CASSSRAGGPGEQFF. In nucleotides, the CDR3 is TGTGCCAGCAGCTCACGAGCGGGGGGCCCGGGTGAGCAGTTCTTC.

V usage is TRBV5-4 and J usage is TRBJ1-2; tentative D call: TRBD1 (6 bases). Germline V CDR1 and CDR2: SGHNT, YYREEE (reference sequence). The CDR3 runs to 16 residues. The germline V and J ends were trimmed by 3 bases and 1 base, with 16 bases remaining between them. The CDR3 nucleotides read TGTGCCAGCAGCTCGCCTGTAAGGGGGATTAACTATGGCTACACCTTC. It is translated as CASSSPVRGINYGYTF.

This clone was seen only a few times. The chain is built from TRBV3-1 (or the pseudogene TRBV3-2) and TRBJ1-6; TRBD1 aligns across 9 bases. Germline CDR1 reads LGHDT; CDR2 reads YNNKEL (reference sequence). This CDR3 spans 13 amino acids. V gave up 5 bases and J gave up 7 bases; unmatched junction bases: 0. CDR3 in DNA: TGTGCCAGCAGCGGGACAGGGAATTCACCCCTCCACTTT. This translates into CASSGTGNSPLHF.

The chain links TRBV5-4 to TRBJ2-7; 12 positions agree with TRBD1. Germline lookup yields CDR1 SGHNT and CDR2 YYREEE (reference sequence). The length of the CDR3 is 15 residues. The ends lost 5 bases at V and 3 bases at J; junction bases unmatched: 6. CDR3 in DNA: TGTGCCAGCAGTCGCCGGGACAGGGGGCTCTACGAGCAGTACTTC. This translates into CASSRRDRGLYEQYF.

In its sample, this clone was seen a few times. The chain joins TRBV7-2 to TRBJ2-7; 7 bases are a match to TRBD1. The CDR3 is 15 amino acids. The germline CDR1 and CDR2 sequences are SGHTA and FQGNSA. The ends lost 5 bases at V and 0 bases at J; junction bases unmatched: 7. The CDR3 here is CASSPGQLSSYEQYF. The CDR3, as DNA: TGTGCCAGCAGCCCGGGACAGCTGAGCTCCTACGAGCAGTACTTC.

The rearrangement links TRBV3-1 (or the pseudogene TRBV3-2) to TRBJ1-5; no clear D gene. CDR1 is LGHDT and CDR2 is YNNKEL in the germline V gene (reference sequence). This CDR3 contains 14 residues. Trimming removed 1 base at V and 4 bases at J, with 8 bases between. CDR3 coding DNA: TGTGCCAGCAGCCAAGGAGATCTGAATCAGCCCCAGCATTTT. Translated, it gives CASSQGDLNQPQHF.

The V and J genes are TRBV6-6 and TRBJ2-5, with 9 bases fitting TRBD1. The CDR3 loop spans 15 amino acids. V lost 2 bases, J lost 7 bases, and 8 bases stayed unmatched. CDR1 is MNHNY, CDR2 SVGAGI, per germline (reference sequence). The CDR3 is CASSYGTGPAGTQYF. The CDR3 bases are TGTGCCAGCAGTTACGGGACAGGGCCCGCGGGGACCCAGTACTTC.

This chain links TRBV10-3 with TRBJ2-7, with 9 nucleotides matching TRBD1. V gave up 4 bases and J gave up 6 bases; unmatched junction bases: 10. The CDR3 consists of 15 residues. The germline gives CDR1 ENHRY, CDR2 SYGVKD. DNA for the CDR3: TGTGCCATCAGTGGTCTCGCGGGACAGGGTACCGAGCAGTACTTC. Its protein product is CAISGLAGQGTEQYF.

The chain is built from TRBV5-4 and TRBJ1-1; D uncertain. Germline-derived CDR1 and CDR2 are SGHNT and YYREEE (reference sequence). The CDR3 sequence is 13 residues long. The germline V and J ends were trimmed by 1 base and 0 bases, with 4 bases remaining between them. The CDR3 DNA follows: TGTGCCAGCAGCTTGTCTTTGAACACTGAAGCTTTCTTT. It translates to CASSLSLNTEAFF.

The rearrangement uses TRBV6-2 or TRBV6-3 and TRBJ1-2; D ambiguous. V was pared by 6 bases and J by 4 bases, with 12 bases between. The CDR3 is made up of 13 amino acids. Germline loops: CDR1 MNHEY, CDR2 SVGEGT. Written as DNA, the CDR3 is TGTGCCAGCAGCTTCACTCCTATCTATGGCTACACCTTC. Translation: CASSFTPIYGYTF.

V and J are TRBV19 and TRBJ1-1; no reliable D call. The CDR3 is 12 amino acids. Trimming took off 4 bases at V and 7 bases at J, with 10 bases between the two ends. Germline V gene data show CDR1 as LNHDA and CDR2 as SQIVND (reference sequence). CDR3 loop: CASSRGVGEAFF. CDR3 DNA sequence: TGTGCCAGTAGTAGGGGAGTAGGTGAAGCTTTCTTT.

This chain joins TRBV4-2 and TRBJ1-4; the D is unclear. Trimming cost V 3 bases and J 0 bases, with 5 bases left between them. CDR1 and CDR2 from the germline V gene are LGHNA and YNFKEQ. This CDR3 is built from 14 residues. CDR3 nucleotides: TGTGCCAGCAGCCAGGCAGCAACTAATGAAAAACTGTTTTTT. The encoded protein is CASSQAATNEKLFF.

The V gene is TRBV7-2, the J gene TRBJ2-5; the match to TRBD2 covers 10 bases. V gave up 6 bases and J gave up 4 bases; unmatched junction bases: 11. The length of the CDR3 is 16 residues. Germline V CDR1 and CDR2: SGHTA, FQGNSA. CDR3 bases: TGTGCCAGCAGAATAAGCGGGGGGGCCTCGCGAGAGACCCAGTACTTC. Its protein product is CASRISGGASRETQYF.

The V and J genes are TRBV14 and TRBJ2-5; D possibly corresponds to TRBD2 (7 bases). This CDR3 comprises 15 residues. CDR1 is SGHDN and CDR2 is FVKESK in the germline V gene. The V end was cut by 4 bases, the J end by 1 base, with 13 bases between. The CDR3 reads CASSRRGGLQETQYF. CDR3 nucleotide sequence: TGTGCCAGCAGCCGAAGGGGGGGCCTCCAAGAGACCCAGTACTTC.

The chain combines TRBV29-1 with TRBJ2-5, with D possibly matching TRBD2 (6 bases). CDR3 length: 13 amino acids. V dropped 8 bases and J dropped 4 bases, with 17 bases sitting between them. Germline-derived CDR1 and CDR2 are SQVTM and ANQGSEA. In DNA, the CDR3 is TGCAGCTTCTGGCAGGGAGGAGGAGAGACCCAGTACTTC. Protein product: CSFWQGGGETQYF.

This clone has only one observation. The chain has TRBV10-1 and TRBJ1-1, with 7 bases aligning to TRBD1. The CDR3 spans 13 residues. V shed 4 bases and J 1 base; nucleotides not matched to a gene: 0. Germline V gives CDR1 WNHNN, CDR2 SYGVQD (reference sequence). As DNA, the CDR3 is TGCGCCAGCAGTGGGGACAGGAACACTGAAGCTTTCTTT. This translates into CASSGDRNTEAFF.

The CDR3 loop is CASSRQGAGETQYF. In DNA, the CDR3 is TGTGCCAGCAGCAGACAGGGGGCAGGAGAGACCCAGTACTTC. The rearrangement uses TRBV7-9 and TRBJ2-5; 10 positions agree with TRBD1. Per the germline V gene, CDR1 is SEHNR and CDR2 is FQNEAQ (reference sequence). V was pared by 5 bases and J by 4 bases, with 4 bases of the junction left unmatched. The CDR3 is 14 amino acids.

V gene TRBV5-1 combines with J gene TRBJ2-5; 7 bases match TRBD1. V gave up 0 bases and J gave up 5 bases; unmatched junction bases: 7. The CDR3 consists of 15 residues. Germline V gene lookup returns CDR1 SGHRS and CDR2 YFSETQ. CDR3 in DNA: TGCGCCAGCAGCTTGGCGGGGACCAGGGGGGAGACCCAGTACTTC. Its protein is CASSLAGTRGETQYF.